Following are 6 T cell receptor beta chains from one sample sequenced in a study of cytomegalovirus exposure and HLA in healthy donors. PCR primers comprised 60 Vbeta and 13 Jbeta primers. Libraries were prepared by immunoSEQ multiplex PCR; TCRdb keeps only in-frame clonotypes and omits some of them. The table shows roughly 240,000 clones, with roughly 78% occurring only once. Sequencing was performed on PBMCs. All receptors derive from a boy aged 5-17 years in good health and CMV-seronegative.

The genes are TRBV7-6 and TRBJ1-3; D is undetermined. Trimming left V 3 bases short and J 0 bases short, with 9 bases between. The CDR3 extends over 15 amino acids. Per the germline V gene, CDR1 is SGHVS and CDR2 is FNYEAQ. Here the CDR3 reads CASSFPYDSGNTIYF. CDR3 nucleotides: TGTGCCAGCAGCTTTCCCTATGACTCTGGAAACACCATATATTTT.

Of note for this clone: The identical CDR3 is also encoded by other nucleotide sequences in the sample. The rearrangement joins TRBV5-1 to TRBJ2-1, with D tentatively TRBD2 (6 bases). This CDR3 has 15 amino acids. V dropped 0 bases and J dropped 0 bases, with 7 bases sitting between them. Germline V gene sequence: CDR1 SGHRS, CDR2 YFSETQ. CDR3 nucleotides: TGCGCCAGCAGCTTGGAAGCGGGCTCCTACAATGAGCAGTTCTTC. It encodes CASSLEAGSYNEQFF.

The chain uses TRBV15 and TRBJ1-4, with 8 bases matching TRBD1. The CDR3 is 16 residues long. Looked up from germline, CDR1 is LNHNV and CDR2 is YYDKDF (reference sequence). The junction had 5 bases not matched to a gene; V was cut back by 3 bases and J by 2 bases. CDR3 residues: CATSRRTGLTNEKLFF. CDR3 DNA: TGTGCCACCAGCAGGAGGACAGGGTTGACTAATGAAAAACTGTTTTTT.

This clone has more than one count but fewer than ten. This rearrangement joins TRBV11-3 to TRBJ2-1; 14 nucleotides line up with TRBD2. The junction had 4 bases not matched to a gene; V was cut back by 3 bases and J by 0 bases. CDR1 and CDR2 from the germline V gene are SGHNT and YENEEA. The CDR3 loop spans 18 amino acids. The CDR3 region has the DNA TGTGCCAGCAGCTTTTTCGGGACTAGCGGGGGCTCCTACAATGAGCAGTTCTTC. Protein sequence: CASSFFGTSGGSYNEQFF.

This clone showed up just once. V gene TRBV13 combines with J gene TRBJ2-7; TRBD2 matches at 9 bases. Trimming took 5 bases from V and 6 from J; bases not matched to a gene: 14. Germline-derived CDR1 and CDR2 are PRHDT and FYEKMQ (reference sequence). This CDR3 has 16 residues. The CDR3 DNA reads as TGTGCCAGCAGCCCGCGTTGCGGGAGGGCCGGATGCGAGCAGTACTTC. It specifies CASSPRCGRAGCEQYF. The whole variable domain, remainder taken from reference TRBV13 and TRBJ2-7, is AAGVIQSPRHLIKEKRETATLKCYPIPRHDTVYWYQQGPGQDPQFLISFYEKMQSDKGSIPDRFSAQQFSDYHSELNMSSLELGDSALYFCASSPRCGRAGCEQYFGPGTRLTVT.

This chain uses TRBV6-1 with TRBJ2-1; D ambiguous. This CDR3 is 14 amino acids long. Trimming took off 8 bases at V and 0 bases at J, with 11 bases between the two ends. Per germline, CDR1 MNHNS and CDR2 SASEGT. DNA of the CDR3: TGTGCCAGCGGAGTATTCAGCTCCTACAATGAGCAGTTCTTC. Amino acid sequence: CASGVFSSYNEQFF.